These T cell receptor beta chains were read from a single sample in a study of blood T cell repertoires in COVID-19. The table came from immunoSEQ multiplex PCR; TCRdb's copy has only in-frame clones and leaves some out. The sample has a few hundred thousand clones; approximately 86% are singletons. The material sequenced was PBMCs or T cells enriched from blood (not recorded which). These receptors came from a young man with acute COVID-19. Both conserved end residues are part of each CDR3. A D gene is named only where the DNA matches it firmly. The size of a clone is reported for some rows only, either as once, few or many, or as a class for expanded clones.

d_gene | j_gene | v_gene | abundance | CDR3nt | CDR3aa
. | TRBJ2-7 | TRBV25-1 | . | TGTGCCAGCAGTTCCCAGGGGACCTACGAGCAGTACTTC | CASSSQGTYEQYF
TRBD1 | TRBJ1-4 | TRBV28 | . | TGTGCCAGCAGTCCCTACAGGGGAACTAATGAAAAACTGTTTTTT | CASSPYRGTNEKLFF
. | TRBJ1-5 | TRBV23-1 | . | TGCGCCAGCAGTCGTTGGACACGTTATAGCAATCAGCCCCAGCATTTT | CASSRWTRYSNQPQHF
. | TRBJ2-7 | TRBV30 | few | TGTGCCTGGAGTGGGGGGTGGGGAGGCGAGCAGTACTTC | CAWSGGWGGEQYF
. | TRBJ2-3 | TRBV11-2 | . | TGTGCCAGCAGCTTAGTCCTTCCTCCGGGAGAAACAACAGATACGCAGTATTTT | CASSLVLPPGETTDTQYF
TRBD1 | TRBJ1-3 | TRBV30 | . | TGTGCCTGGAGCGAGACAGGGCGCTCTGGAAACACCATATATTTT | CAWSETGRSGNTIYF
. | TRBJ1-1 | TRBV10-3 | few | TGTGCCATCAAGGACAGCACTGAAGCTTTCTTT | CAIKDSTEAFF
TRBD2 | TRBJ2-3 | TRBV18 | . | TGTGCCAGCTCACGACTAGCCAGCACAGATACGCAGTATTTT | CASSRLASTDTQYF
. | TRBJ2-3 | TRBV7-3 | . | TGTGCCAGCAGCTTGCAGGGGTTCGGGACAGATACGCAGTATTTT | CASSLQGFGTDTQYF
TRBD2 | TRBJ2-3 | TRBV28 | . | TGTGCCAGCAGTTTACCTAGCGGCCTCACAGATACGCAGTATTTT | CASSLPSGLTDTQYF
. | TRBJ1-1 | TRBV6-5 | . | TGTGCCAGCAGTCCCAACAGACTGAACACTGAAGCTTTCTTT | CASSPNRLNTEAFF
TRBD2 | TRBJ2-7 | TRBV4-1 | . | TGCGCCAGCAGCCAAGATTCTCCCGGGACTAGCATCTCCTACGAGCAGTACTTC | CASSQDSPGTSISYEQYF
. | TRBJ2-7 | TRBV5-5 | . | TGTGCCAGCAGCCGGGACTTAAGGGCTGGGTACTTC | CASSRDLRAGYF
TRBD1 | TRBJ1-2 | TRBV12-5 | few | TGTGCCGGACAGGGTATGAATGGCTACACCTTC | CAGQGMNGYTF
TRBD1 | TRBJ2-7 | TRBV27 | . | TGTGCCAGCAGTTTATCACGGACAGGCGAGCAGTACTTC | CASSLSRTGEQYF
TRBD2 | TRBJ2-3 | TRBV2 | once | TGTGCCAGCTGGGGGGGATCTAGCACAGATACGCAGTATTTT | CASWGGSSTDTQYF
TRBD2 | TRBJ2-7 | TRBV18 | . | TGTGCCAGCTCACCGTCTGGGGCTCGGGCTAGCGGGTTTACCTACGAGCAGTACTTC | CASSPSGARASGFTYEQYF
TRBD1 | TRBJ2-5 | TRBV5-4 | . | TGTGCCAGCAGCTTCGGACAGGAAGAGACCCAGTACTTC | CASSFGQEETQYF
. | TRBJ2-7 | TRBV6-2/TRBV6-3 | . | TGTGCCAGCAGTTACAAAGCGGACCCATCCTACGAGCAGTACTTC | CASSYKADPSYEQYF
. | TRBJ1-6 | TRBV5-6 | . | TGTGCCAGCAGCTTGGGGTGGAGGGCCAATTCACCCCTCCACTTT | CASSLGWRANSPLHF
TRBD2 | TRBJ2-2 | TRBV5-1 | . | TGCGCCAGCAGCGACGGGACTACCAACACCGGGGAGCTGTTTTTT | CASSDGTTNTGELFF
. | TRBJ2-5 | TRBV7-2 | . | TGTGCCAGCAGCTTAGCAGGGGATGTGAAGACCCAGTACTTC | CASSLAGDVKTQYF
. | TRBJ2-7 | TRBV21-1 | once | TGTGCCAGCAGCAAAGAGAGGACAGGGAGCTACGAGCAGTACTTC | CASSKERTGSYEQYF
. | TRBJ1-5 | TRBV28 | . | TGTGCCAGCAGCCCCGGACGATTCCAGGGTCAGCCCCAGCATTTT | CASSPGRFQGQPQHF
. | TRBJ1-4 | TRBV6-5 | few | TGTGCCAGCAGCCTAAAGGGGTATATGAATGAAAAACTGTTTTTT | CASSLKGYMNEKLFF
. | TRBJ2-2 | TRBV25-1 | . | TGTGCCAGCAGTGAATCATCGGGATCGGGGTTTGGGGAGCTGTTTTTT | CASSESSGSGFGELFF
. | TRBJ1-1 | TRBV4-1 | . | TGCGCCAGCAGCCCACTTTACAGCTCACTGAACACTGAAGCTTTCTTT | CASSPLYSSLNTEAFF
TRBD2 | TRBJ2-3 | TRBV7-9 | . | TGTGCCAGCACGGCGGGAGTGACAGATACGCAGTATTTT | CASTAGVTDTQYF
. | TRBJ2-4 | TRBV28 | . | TGTGCCAGCAGTTTAGGGGAGGAAAACATTCAGTACTTC | CASSLGEENIQYF
TRBD1 | TRBJ2-7 | TRBV18 | few | TGTGCCAGCTCACCTAACGGACAGGGAGACGAGCAGTACTTC | CASSPNGQGDEQYF
. | TRBJ2-2 | TRBV30 | . | TGTGCCTGGTCGGGAGTATTAGTGGGCACCGGGGAGCTGTTTTTT | CAWSGVLVGTGELFF
TRBD2 | TRBJ2-5 | TRBV5-1 | . | TGCGCCAGCAGCTTGGCCCTAGCGGGAGACAGCGAGACCCAGTACTTC | CASSLALAGDSETQYF
TRBD1 | TRBJ1-1 | TRBV10-3 | . | TGTGCCGTAAGACAGGGGGCCCGGACTGAAGCTTTCTTT | CAVRQGARTEAFF
TRBD2 | TRBJ2-7 | TRBV5-6 | . | TGTGCCAGCAGCTTGGCCCTAGCGGGGGGATACGAGCAGTACTTC | CASSLALAGGYEQYF
. | TRBJ1-1 | TRBV7-3 | . | TGTGCCAGCAGCTTGTTGGGGAGCACTGAAGCTTTCTTT | CASSLLGSTEAFF